This TCR beta chain was captured by sequencing in a study of Graves' ophthalmopathy and Graves' hyperthyroidism. Germline CDR1 and CDR2: SQVTM and ANQGSEA. The CDR3 spans 13 residues. Trimming took 5 bases from V and 5 from J, leaving 16 bases between them. From RNA, the CDR3 regions of TCR beta chains were amplified and sequenced. After a first-round RT-PCR with HTBI primers, a second-round multiplex PCR was run. In TCRdb, the multiplex PCR reads were re-called with MiXCR into one record per CDR3 protein. The sample lists 340,000 or so distinct CDR3 sequences, roughly 15% seen once, with 12% in the top ten. This clonotype appeared many times.

Sequencing was performed on peripheral blood. This receptor was identified in an adult man with Graves' ophthalmopathy. The rearrangement links TRBV29-1 to TRBJ2-7; D may correspond to TRBD1 or TRBD2 (5 bases each). The CDR3: CSVNGWGTDEQYF. For the CDR3, the DNA is TGCAGCGTTAACGGGTGGGGGACCGACGAGCAGTACTTC.